This TCR beta chain was retrieved from a study of OX40 agonist ivuxolimab in advanced cancers. Study-level background: At 0.01 to 10 mg/kg, ivuxolimab was administered intravenously to patients every 2 weeks. Earlier treatment with anti-PD-1, anti-PD-L1 or anti-CTLA-4 was permitted, and 30% to 40% had received some.

A note on this clone: The antigen is undetermined.

TCRdb's copy holds only in-frame clones and misses some; the assay was immunoSEQ multiplex PCR. This sample has 80,000 to 95,000 clones, with approximately 90% found just once. Notes on the study in general: Normalized T-cell clonal expansion was also low in a subset of nonresponders. Low clonal expansion, among the lowest seen, marked partial responders at 0.1-3.0 mg/kg.

CDR1 is SGHRS, CDR2 YFSETQ, per germline. The trim removed 2 bases at V and 3 bases at J, leaving 4 bases unmatched. The CDR3 consists of 14 residues. The sample here was CD4+ or CD8+ T cells sorted from blood, taken in a trial of the OX40 agonist ivuxolimab. The source is an adult with an advanced solid tumor such as melanoma, head and neck, liver or kidney cancer. This chain uses TRBV5-1 with TRBJ2-5; 7 bases match TRBD2. CDR3 sequence: CASSFGAGEETQYF. The CDR3 DNA sequence: TGCGCCAGCAGCTTCGGCGCGGGGGAAGAGACCCAGTACTTC.